This record looks at one T cell receptor (beta chain) sequence and its context. The sample originates from a study of blood T cell repertoires in COVID-19. As for the study in general: COVID-19 samples collected from the United States, Italy and Spain covered acute and convalescent phases. Sources were T cells, B-cell-depleted T cells, or PBMCs; the material itself was cDNA or gDNA.

The protocol was immunoSEQ multiplex PCR, while the TCRdb copy is restricted to in-frame clones and leaves out a portion. Of approximately 200,000 clones in the sample, about 86% were seen once. The CDR3 covers 15 residues. CDR1 is LNHDA, CDR2 SQIVND, per germline (reference sequence). V lost 4 bases and J 1 base, leaving 13 bases between the germline ends. Sequences were obtained from peripheral blood. The chain is built from TRBV19 and TRBJ1-1; D is possibly TRBD1 (6 bases). The origin of this receptor is a woman aged 60 to 75 with acute or convalescent COVID-19. The CDR3 DNA follows: TGTGCCAGTAGTAGCTACAGGGTGGCGAACACTGAAGCTTTCTTT. This translates into CASSSYRVANTEAFF.